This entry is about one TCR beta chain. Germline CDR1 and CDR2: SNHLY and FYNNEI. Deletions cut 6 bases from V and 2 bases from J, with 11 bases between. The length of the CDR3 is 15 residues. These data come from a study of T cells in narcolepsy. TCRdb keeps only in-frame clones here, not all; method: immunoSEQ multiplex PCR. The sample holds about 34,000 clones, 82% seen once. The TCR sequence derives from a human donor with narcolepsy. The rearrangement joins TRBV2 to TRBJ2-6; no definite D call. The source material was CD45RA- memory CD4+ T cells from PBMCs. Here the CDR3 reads CASSLDRAGANVLTF. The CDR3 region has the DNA TGTGCCAGCAGCCTCGACCGGGCTGGGGCCAACGTCCTGACTTTC.